One TCR beta chain is described in this entry. Its antigen is as yet unknown. Trimming removed 0 bases from V and 1 base from J, with 16 bases in between. Germline V lookup: CDR1 MGHRA, CDR2 YSYEKL. The length of the CDR3 is 18 residues. This entry belongs to a study of T cell responses to AZD1222 COVID-19 vaccine. Profiled with immunoSEQ multiplex PCR; TCRdb holds only in-frame clones, not every one. The sample lists fewer than 120,000 clones, 85% to 95% seen once, with roughly 7% in the top ten. Study findings and constraints: The donor cohort was predominantly white British with a female majority, and clonal diversity may have been underestimated.

The specimen comprised peripheral blood, sampled on day 0 of AZD1222 vaccination. The chain couples TRBV4-1 to TRBJ1-5, with TRBD1 as a possible D gene (6 bases). This TCR derives from an adult in good health. In DNA, the CDR3 is TGCGCCAGCAGCCAAGAAGGCGTTCGGGGGCTGAGCAATCAGCCCCAGCATTTT. It translates to CASSQEGVRGLSNQPQHF.